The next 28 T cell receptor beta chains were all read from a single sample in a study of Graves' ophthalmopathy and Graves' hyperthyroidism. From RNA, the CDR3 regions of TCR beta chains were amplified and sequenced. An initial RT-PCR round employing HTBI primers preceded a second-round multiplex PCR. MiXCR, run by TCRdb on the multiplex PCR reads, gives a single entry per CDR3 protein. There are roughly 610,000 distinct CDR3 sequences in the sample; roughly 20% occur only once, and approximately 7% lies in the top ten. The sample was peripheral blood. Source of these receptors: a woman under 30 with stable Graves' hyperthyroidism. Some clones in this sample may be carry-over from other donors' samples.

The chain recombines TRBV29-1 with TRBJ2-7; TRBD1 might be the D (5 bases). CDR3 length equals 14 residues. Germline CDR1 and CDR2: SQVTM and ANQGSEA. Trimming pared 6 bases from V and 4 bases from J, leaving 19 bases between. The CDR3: CSVDTGASQYEQYF. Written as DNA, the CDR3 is TGCAGCGTCGACACAGGAGCCTCTCAATACGAGCAGTACTTC.

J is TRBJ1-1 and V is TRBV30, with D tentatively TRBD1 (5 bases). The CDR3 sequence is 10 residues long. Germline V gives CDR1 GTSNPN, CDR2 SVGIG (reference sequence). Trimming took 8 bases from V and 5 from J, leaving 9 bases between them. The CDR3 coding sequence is TGTGCCGGGGGGAGGACTGAAGCTTTCTTT. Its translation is CAGGRTEAFF.

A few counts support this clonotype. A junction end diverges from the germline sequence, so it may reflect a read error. The CDR3 reads CTSSAPRFVGSNTEAFF. In DNA, the CDR3 is TGTACCAGCAGCGCCCCCCGCTTTGTGGGGAGTAACACTGAAGCTTTCTTT. The chain couples TRBV9 to TRBJ1-1; D ambiguous. CDR3 length: 17 residues. Germline V gene data show CDR1 as SGDLS and CDR2 as YYNGEE.

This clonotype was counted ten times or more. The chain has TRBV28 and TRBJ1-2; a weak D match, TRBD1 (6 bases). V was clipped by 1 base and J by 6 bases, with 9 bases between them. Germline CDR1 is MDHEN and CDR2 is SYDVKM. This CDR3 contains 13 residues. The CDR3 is CASSLSAGDGYTF. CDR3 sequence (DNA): TGTGCCAGCAGTTTATCGGCAGGGGATGGCTACACCTTC.

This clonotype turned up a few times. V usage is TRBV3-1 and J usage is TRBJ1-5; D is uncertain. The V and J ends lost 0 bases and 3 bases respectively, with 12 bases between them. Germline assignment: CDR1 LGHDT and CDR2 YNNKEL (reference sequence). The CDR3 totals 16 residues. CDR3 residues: CASSQDRSGANQPQHF. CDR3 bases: TGTGCCAGCAGCCAAGACCGTTCAGGAGCCAATCAGCCCCAGCATTTT. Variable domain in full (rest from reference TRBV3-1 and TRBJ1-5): DTAVSQTPKYLVTQMGNDKSIKCEQNLGHDTMYWYKQDSKKFLKIMFSYNNKELIINETVPNRFSPKSPDKAHLNLHINSLELGDSAVYFCASSQDRSGANQPQHFGDGTRLSIL.

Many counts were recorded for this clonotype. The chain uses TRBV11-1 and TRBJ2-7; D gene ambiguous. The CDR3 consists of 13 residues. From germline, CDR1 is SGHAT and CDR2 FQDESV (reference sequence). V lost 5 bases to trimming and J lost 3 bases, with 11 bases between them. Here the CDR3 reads CASSQRLGYEQYF. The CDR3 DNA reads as TGTGCCAGCAGCCAGAGGCTCGGCTACGAGCAGTACTTC. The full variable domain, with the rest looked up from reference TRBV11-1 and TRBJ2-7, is EAEVAQSPRYKITEKSQAVAFWCDPISGHATLYWYRQILGQGPELLVQFQDESVVDDSQLPKDRFSAERLKGVDSTLKIQPAELGDSAMYLCASSQRLGYEQYFGPGTRLTVT.

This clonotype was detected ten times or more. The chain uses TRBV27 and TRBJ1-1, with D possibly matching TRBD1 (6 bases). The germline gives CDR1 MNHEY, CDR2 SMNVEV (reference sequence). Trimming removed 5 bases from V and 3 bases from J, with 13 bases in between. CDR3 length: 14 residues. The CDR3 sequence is CASSVNREDTEAFF. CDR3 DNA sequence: TGTGCCAGCAGTGTAAACAGGGAGGACACTGAAGCTTTCTTT.

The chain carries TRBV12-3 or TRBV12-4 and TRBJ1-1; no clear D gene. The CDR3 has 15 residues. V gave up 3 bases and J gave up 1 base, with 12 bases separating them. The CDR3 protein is CASSFSIGQNTEAFF. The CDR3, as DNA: TGTGCCAGCAGTTTTAGTATAGGGCAGAACACTGAAGCTTTCTTT.

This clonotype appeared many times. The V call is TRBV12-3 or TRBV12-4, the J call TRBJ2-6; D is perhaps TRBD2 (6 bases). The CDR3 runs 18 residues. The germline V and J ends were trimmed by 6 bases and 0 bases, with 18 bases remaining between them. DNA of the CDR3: TGTGCCAGCAGCCCTAGGGGCGGGGTATACTCTGGGGCCAACGTCCTGACTTTC. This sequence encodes CASSPRGGVYSGANVLTF.

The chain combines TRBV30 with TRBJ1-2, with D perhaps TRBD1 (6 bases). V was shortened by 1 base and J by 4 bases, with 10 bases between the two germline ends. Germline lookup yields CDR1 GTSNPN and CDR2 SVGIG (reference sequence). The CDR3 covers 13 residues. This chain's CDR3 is CAWSAQGPYGYTF. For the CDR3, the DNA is TGTGCCTGGAGTGCCCAGGGGCCCTATGGCTACACCTTC. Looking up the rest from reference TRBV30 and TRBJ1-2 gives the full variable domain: SQTIHQWPATLVQPVGSPLSLECTVEGTSNPNLYWYRQAAGRGLQLLFYSVGIGQISSEVPQNLSASRPQDRQFILSSKKLLLSDSGFYLCAWSAQGPYGYTFGSGTRLTVV.

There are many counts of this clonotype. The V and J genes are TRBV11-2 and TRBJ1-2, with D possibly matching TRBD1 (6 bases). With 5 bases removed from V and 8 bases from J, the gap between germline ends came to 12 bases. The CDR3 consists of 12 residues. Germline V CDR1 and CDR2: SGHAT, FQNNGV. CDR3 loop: CASSQTQGGYTF. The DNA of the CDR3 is TGTGCCAGCAGCCAAACCCAGGGGGGCTACACCTTC.

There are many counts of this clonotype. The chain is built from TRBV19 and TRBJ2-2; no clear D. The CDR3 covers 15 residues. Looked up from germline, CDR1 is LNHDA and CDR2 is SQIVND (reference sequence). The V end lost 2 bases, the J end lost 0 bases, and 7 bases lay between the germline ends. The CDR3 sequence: CASSIFGTNTGELFF. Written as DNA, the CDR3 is TGTGCCAGTAGTATATTTGGGACGAACACCGGGGAGCTGTTTTTT. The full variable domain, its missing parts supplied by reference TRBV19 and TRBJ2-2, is DGGITQSPKYLFRKEGQNVTLSCEQNLNHDAMYWYRQDPGQGLRLIYYSQIVNDFQKGDIAEGYSVSREKKESFPLTVTSAQKNPTAFYLCASSIFGTNTGELFFGEGSRLTVL.

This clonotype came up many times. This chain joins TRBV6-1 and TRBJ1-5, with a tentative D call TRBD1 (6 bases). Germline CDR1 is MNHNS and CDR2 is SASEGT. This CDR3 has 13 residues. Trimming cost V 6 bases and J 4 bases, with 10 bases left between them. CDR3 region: CASRDSNNQPQHF. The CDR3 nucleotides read TGTGCCAGCAGGGACAGCAATAATCAGCCCCAGCATTTT.

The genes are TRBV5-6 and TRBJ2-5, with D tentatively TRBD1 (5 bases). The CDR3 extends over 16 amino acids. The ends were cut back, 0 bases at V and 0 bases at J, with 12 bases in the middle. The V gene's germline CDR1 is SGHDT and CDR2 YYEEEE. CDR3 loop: CASSLGRVFHQETQYF. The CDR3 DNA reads TGTGCCAGCAGCTTGGGCAGGGTCTTTCACCAAGAGACCCAGTACTTC.

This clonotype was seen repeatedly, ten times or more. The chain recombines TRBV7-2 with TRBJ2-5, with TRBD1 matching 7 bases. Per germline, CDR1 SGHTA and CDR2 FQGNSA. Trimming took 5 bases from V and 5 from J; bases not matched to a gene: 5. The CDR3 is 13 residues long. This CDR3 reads CASSADRVETQYF. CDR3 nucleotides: TGTGCCAGCAGCGCAGACAGGGTTGAGACCCAGTACTTC.

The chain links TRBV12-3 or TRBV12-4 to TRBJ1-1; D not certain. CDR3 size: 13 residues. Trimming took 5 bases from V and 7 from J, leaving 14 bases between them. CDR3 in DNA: TGTGCCAGCAGTACTTCAAGGGCGATTGAAGCTTTCTTT. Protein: CASSTSRAIEAFF.

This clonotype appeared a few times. The DNA for the CDR3 is TGTGCCAGCAGCTTAGTTACCAGCGGAGATACGCAGTATTTT. Protein product: CASSLVTSGDTQYF. The chain employs TRBV11-2 and TRBJ2-3, with D possibly matching TRBD2 (5 bases). V was cut by 1 base and J by 5 bases, with 10 bases left in between. Germline V gene sequence: CDR1 SGHAT, CDR2 FQNNGV. The CDR3 length is 14 residues.

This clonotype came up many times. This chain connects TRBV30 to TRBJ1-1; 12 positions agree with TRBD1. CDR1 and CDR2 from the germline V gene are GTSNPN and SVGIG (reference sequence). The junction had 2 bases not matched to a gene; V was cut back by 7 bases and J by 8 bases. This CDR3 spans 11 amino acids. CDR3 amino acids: CASGTGGEAFF. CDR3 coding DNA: TGTGCCTCGGGGACAGGGGGCGAAGCTTTCTTT.

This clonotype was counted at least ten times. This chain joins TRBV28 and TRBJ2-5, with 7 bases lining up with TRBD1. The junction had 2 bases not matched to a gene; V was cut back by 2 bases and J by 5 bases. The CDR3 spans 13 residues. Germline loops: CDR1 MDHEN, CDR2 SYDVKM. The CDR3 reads CASSLPTGETQYF. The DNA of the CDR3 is TGTGCCAGCAGTTTACCGACAGGGGAGACCCAGTACTTC.

This chain's CDR3 is CASTSGTAVPEAFF. Here the CDR3 DNA reads TGTGCCAGCACCTCGGGGACAGCCGTACCCGAAGCTTTCTTT. V gene TRBV6-1 combines with J gene TRBJ1-1, with 7 bases identical to TRBD1. The CDR3 covers 14 residues. V lost 7 bases and J lost 8; bases outside the gene matches: 13. Germline CDR1 is MNHNS and CDR2 is SASEGT.

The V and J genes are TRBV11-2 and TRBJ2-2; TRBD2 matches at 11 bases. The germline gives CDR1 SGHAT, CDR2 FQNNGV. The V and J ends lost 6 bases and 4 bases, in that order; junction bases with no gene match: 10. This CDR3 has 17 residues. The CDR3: CASRTGLAVSSTGELFF. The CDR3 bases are TGTGCCAGCAGAACGGGACTAGCGGTGTCCTCCACCGGGGAGCTGTTTTTT. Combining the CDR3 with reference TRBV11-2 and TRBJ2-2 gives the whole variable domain EAGVAQSPRYKIIEKRQSVAFWCNPISGHATLYWYQQILGQGPKLLIQFQNNGVVDDSQLPKDRFSAERLKGVDSTLKIQPAKLEDSAVYLCASRTGLAVSSTGELFFGEGSRLTVL.

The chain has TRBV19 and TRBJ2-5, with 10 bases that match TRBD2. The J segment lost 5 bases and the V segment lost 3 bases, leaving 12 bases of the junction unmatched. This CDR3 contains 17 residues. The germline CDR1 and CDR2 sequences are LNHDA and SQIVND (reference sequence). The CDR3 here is CASSIGMTSGSGETQYF. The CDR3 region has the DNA TGTGCCAGTAGTATCGGGATGACTAGCGGGTCCGGTGAGACCCAGTACTTC. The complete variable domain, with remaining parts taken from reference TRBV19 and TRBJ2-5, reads DGGITQSPKYLFRKEGQNVTLSCEQNLNHDAMYWYRQDPGQGLRLIYYSQIVNDFQKGDIAEGYSVSREKKESFPLTVTSAQKNPTAFYLCASSIGMTSGSGETQYFGPGTRLLVL.

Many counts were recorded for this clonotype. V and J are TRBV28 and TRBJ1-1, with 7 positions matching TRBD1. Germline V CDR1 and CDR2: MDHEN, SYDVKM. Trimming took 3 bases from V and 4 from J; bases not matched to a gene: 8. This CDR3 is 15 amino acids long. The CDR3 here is CASSFDRVAGTEAFF. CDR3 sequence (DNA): TGTGCCAGCAGTTTTGACAGGGTTGCGGGCACTGAAGCTTTCTTT.

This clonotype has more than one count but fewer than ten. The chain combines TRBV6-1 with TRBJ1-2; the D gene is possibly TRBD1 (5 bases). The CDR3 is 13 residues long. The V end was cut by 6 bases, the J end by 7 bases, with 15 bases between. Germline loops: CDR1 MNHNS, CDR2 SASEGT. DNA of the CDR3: TGTGCCAGCAGCCAAGATTCAGGGAGTGGCTACACCTTC. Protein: CASSQDSGSGYTF.

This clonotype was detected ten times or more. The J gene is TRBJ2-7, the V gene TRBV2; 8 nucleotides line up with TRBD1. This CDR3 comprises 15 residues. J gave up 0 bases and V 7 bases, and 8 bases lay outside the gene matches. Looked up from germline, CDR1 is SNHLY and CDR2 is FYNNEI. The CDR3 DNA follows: TGTGCCAGCAAATCCCAACAGGGGGACTCCTACGAGCAGTACTTC. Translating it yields CASKSQQGDSYEQYF.

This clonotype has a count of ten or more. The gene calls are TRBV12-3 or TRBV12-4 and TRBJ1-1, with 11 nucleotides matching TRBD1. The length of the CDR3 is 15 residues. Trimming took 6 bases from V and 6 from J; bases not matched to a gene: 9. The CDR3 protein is CASSTGTGGTAEAFF. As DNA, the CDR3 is TGTGCCAGCAGCACCGGGACAGGGGGGACCGCTGAAGCTTTCTTT.

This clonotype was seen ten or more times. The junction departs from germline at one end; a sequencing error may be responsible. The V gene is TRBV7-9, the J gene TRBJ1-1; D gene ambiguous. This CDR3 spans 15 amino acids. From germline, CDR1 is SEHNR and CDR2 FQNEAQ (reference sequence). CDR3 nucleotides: TGTGCCAGCAGCTTAATATACAGAAAGAACACTGAGCTCCTCTTT. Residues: CASSLIYRKNTELLF.

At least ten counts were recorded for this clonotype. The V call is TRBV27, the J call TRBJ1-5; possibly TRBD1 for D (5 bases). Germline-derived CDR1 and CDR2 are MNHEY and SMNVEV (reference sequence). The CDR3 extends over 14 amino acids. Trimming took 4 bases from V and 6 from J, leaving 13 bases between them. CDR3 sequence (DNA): TGTGCCAGCAGTTCAGGGAGAGCTCGTCAGCCCCAGCATTTT. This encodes CASSSGRARQPQHF.